The rows below give T cell receptor beta chains drawn from one sample of a study of T cell responses to AZD1222 COVID-19 vaccine. Some clones are missing from TCRdb's copy, which holds only in-frame ones; the method was immunoSEQ multiplex PCR. The sample consists of approximately 150,000 clones, approximately 90% of them appearing once. Sample: peripheral blood, taken 28 days after the second AZD1222 dose. The receptors here all came from an adult who received the AZD1222 COVID-19 vaccine. Each CDR3 is given with its conserved first and last residue. Fields, in order: V gene, J gene, CDR3 protein.

TRBV3-1/TRBV3-2	TRBJ2-3	CASSLLLGGADTQYF
TRBV5-1	TRBJ1-1	CASRHGTGRMNTEAFF
TRBV4-2	TRBJ2-7	CASSQDKGVEQYF
TRBV5-1	TRBJ1-1	CASSPGTNTEAFF
TRBV6-6	TRBJ1-2	CASSPGQGNYGYTF
TRBV10-2	TRBJ1-1	CASNRGKNTEAFF
TRBV9	TRBJ2-3	CATTTGAETDTQYF
TRBV27	TRBJ1-2	CASSFQGGDYGYTF
TRBV6-5	TRBJ2-7	CASNPLGAEEQYF
TRBV6-5	TRBJ1-2	CASSWGQGNGYTF
TRBV29-1	TRBJ2-7	CSAEGTDSYEQYF
TRBV29-1	TRBJ2-7	CSVFAGGEQYF
TRBV25-1	TRBJ1-3	CASTPLGGNTIYF
TRBV2	TRBJ2-5	CASSGLEGGETQYF
TRBV11-3	TRBJ2-5	CASSPRGIGETQYF
TRBV5-4	TRBJ2-5	CASSLGRETQYF
TRBV2	TRBJ2-3	CASTLRATDTQYF
TRBV29-1	TRBJ1-2	CSVVLGGYTF
TRBV2	TRBJ1-2	CASSRRQGAGVSNYGYTF